This TCR beta chain is drawn from a study of memory CD4+ T cells and cytomegalovirus serostatus. This clone appeared a single time. The sort gate was single viable CD3+CD4+CD8-CD45RO+ cells for memory CD4+ T cells. TCRdb's table, derived via immunoSEQ multiplex PCR, lists solely in-frame clones and lacks some. The sample consists of some 58,000 clones, roughly three quarters of them appearing once. This TCR was sampled from an adult in good health and CMV-seronegative. Sequencing input: memory CD4+ T cells from blood.

The CDR3: CSAPDRPGSYGYTF. The CDR3 DNA follows: TGCAGCGCCCCCGACCGACCAGGGAGCTATGGCTACACCTTC. This chain joins TRBV29-1 and TRBJ1-2; TRBD1 might be the D (5 bases). This CDR3 comprises 14 residues. Germline V gene sequence: CDR1 SQVTM, CDR2 ANQGSEA. V was cut by 7 bases and J by 4 bases, with 19 bases left in between.